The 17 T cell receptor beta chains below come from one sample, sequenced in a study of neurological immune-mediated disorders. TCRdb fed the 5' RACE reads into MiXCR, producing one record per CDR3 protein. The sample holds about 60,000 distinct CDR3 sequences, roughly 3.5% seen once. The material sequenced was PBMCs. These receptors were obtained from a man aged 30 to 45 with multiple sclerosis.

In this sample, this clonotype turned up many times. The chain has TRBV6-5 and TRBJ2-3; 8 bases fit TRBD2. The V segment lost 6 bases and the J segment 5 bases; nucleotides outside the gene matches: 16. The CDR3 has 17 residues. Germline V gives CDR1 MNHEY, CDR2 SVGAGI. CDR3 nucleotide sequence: TGTGCCAGCAGCCACCCCGCGTTCGCGGGAGGCGGAGATACGCAGTATTTT. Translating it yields CASSHPAFAGGGDTQYF.

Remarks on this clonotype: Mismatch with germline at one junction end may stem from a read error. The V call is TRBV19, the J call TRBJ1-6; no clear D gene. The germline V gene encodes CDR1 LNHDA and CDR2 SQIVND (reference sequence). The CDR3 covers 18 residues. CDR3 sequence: CASSIGTHKEGRNSPLNF. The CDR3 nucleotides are TGTGCCAGTAGTATAGGTACTCACAAGGAAGGTCGAAATTCACCCCTCAACTTT. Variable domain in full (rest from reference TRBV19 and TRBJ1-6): DGGITQSPKYLFRKEGQNVTLSCEQNLNHDAMYWYRQDPGQGLRLIYYSQIVNDFQKGDIAEGYSVSREKKESFPLTVTSAQKNPTAFYLCASSIGTHKEGRNSPLNFGNGTRLTVT.

The CDR3 protein is CAWSVGQGRKTQYF. In DNA, the CDR3 is TGTGCCTGGAGTGTGGGACAGGGACGAAAGACCCAGTACTTC. The rearrangement uses TRBV30 and TRBJ2-5; 9 bases map to TRBD1. CDR1 is GTSNPN, CDR2 SVGIG, per germline (reference sequence). The V gene end was trimmed by 0 bases and the J gene end by 6 bases; junction bases not matched to a gene: 5. This CDR3 comprises 14 residues.

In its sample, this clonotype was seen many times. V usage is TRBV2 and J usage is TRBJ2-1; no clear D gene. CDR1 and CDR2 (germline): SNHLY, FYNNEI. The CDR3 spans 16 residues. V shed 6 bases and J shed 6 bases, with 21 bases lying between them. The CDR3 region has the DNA TGTGCCAGCAGACCACAACCCCAGGATCCGAGCAATGAGCAGTTCTTC. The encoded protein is CASRPQPQDPSNEQFF.

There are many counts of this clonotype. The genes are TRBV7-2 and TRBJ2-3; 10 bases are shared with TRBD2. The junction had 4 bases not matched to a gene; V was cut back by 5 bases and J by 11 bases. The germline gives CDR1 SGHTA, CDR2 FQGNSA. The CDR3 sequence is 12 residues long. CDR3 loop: CASSRTSGEQYF. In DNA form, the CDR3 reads TGTGCCAGCAGCCGGACTAGCGGAGAGCAGTATTTT.

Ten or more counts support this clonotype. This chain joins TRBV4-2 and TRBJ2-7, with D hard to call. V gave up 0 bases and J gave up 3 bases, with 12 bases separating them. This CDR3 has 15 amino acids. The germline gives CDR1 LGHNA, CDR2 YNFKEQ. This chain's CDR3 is CASSQEGNILYEQYF. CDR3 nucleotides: TGTGCCAGCAGCCAAGAGGGGAATATCCTCTACGAGCAGTACTTC.

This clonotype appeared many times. CDR3 sequence (DNA): TGTGCCAGCAGCTTAGTGGTACGGACTAGCGGCAGTCGCTCCTACAATGAGCAGTTCTTC. This encodes CASSLVVRTSGSRSYNEQFF. The chain uses TRBV7-8 and TRBJ2-1; 10 nucleotides match TRBD2. Germline values: CDR1 SGHVS, CDR2 FQNEAQ. The CDR3 sequence is 20 residues long. Unmatched junction bases numbered 12, after V lost 1 base and J lost 0 bases.

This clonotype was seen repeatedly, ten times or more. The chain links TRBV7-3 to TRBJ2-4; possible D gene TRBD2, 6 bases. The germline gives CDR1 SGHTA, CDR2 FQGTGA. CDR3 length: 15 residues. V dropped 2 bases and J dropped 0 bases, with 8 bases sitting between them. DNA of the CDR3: TGTGCCAGCAGCTTAGGGGGACTAGCCAAAAACATTCAGTACTTC. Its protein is CASSLGGLAKNIQYF.

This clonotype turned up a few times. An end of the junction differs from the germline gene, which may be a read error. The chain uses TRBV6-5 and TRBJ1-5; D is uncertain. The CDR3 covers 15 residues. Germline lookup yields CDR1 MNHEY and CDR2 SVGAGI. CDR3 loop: CASSYKPYSNQPQNF. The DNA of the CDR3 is TGTGCCAGCAGTTATAAACCTTATAGCAATCAGCCCCAGAATTTT.

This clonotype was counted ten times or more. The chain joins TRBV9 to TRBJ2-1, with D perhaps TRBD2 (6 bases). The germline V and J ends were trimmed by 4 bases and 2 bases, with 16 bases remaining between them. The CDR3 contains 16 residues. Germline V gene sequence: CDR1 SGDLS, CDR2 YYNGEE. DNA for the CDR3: TGTGCCAGCAGCCCTTTCGGGAGTTCAACCTACAATGAGCAGTTCTTC. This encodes CASSPFGSSTYNEQFF. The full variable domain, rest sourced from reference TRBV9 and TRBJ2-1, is DSGVTQTPKHLITATGQRVTLRCSPRSGDLSVYWYQQSLDQGLQFLIQYYNGEERAKGNILERFSAQQFPDLHSELNLSSLELGDSALYFCASSPFGSSTYNEQFFGPGTRLTVL.

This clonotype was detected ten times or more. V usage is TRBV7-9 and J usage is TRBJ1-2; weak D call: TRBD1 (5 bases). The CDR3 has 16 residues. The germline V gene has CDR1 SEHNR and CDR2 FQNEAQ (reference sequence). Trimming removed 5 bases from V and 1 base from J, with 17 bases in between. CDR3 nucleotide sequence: TGTGCCAGCAGCCGGTATGAGGGACCGAATAACTATGGCTACACCTTC. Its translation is CASSRYEGPNNYGYTF.

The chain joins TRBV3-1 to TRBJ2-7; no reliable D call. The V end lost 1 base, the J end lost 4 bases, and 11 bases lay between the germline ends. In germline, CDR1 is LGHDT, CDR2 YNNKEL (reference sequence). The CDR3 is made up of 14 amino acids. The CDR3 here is CASSQGGNGYEQYF. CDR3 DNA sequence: TGTGCCAGCAGCCAAGGAGGTAACGGATACGAGCAGTACTTC.

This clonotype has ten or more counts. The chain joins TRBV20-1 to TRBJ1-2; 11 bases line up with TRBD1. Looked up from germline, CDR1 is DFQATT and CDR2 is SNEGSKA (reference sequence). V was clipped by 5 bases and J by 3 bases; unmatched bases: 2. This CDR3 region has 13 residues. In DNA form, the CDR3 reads TGCAGTGCTTCGGGACAGGGGGACTATGGCTACACCTTC. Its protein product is CSASGQGDYGYTF.

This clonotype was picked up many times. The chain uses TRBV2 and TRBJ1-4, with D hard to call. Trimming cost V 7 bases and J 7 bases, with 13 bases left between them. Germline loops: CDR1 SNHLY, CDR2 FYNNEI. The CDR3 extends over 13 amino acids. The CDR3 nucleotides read TGTGCCAGCATCCCCGCGGTGGGTGAAAAACTGTTTTTT. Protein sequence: CASIPAVGEKLFF.

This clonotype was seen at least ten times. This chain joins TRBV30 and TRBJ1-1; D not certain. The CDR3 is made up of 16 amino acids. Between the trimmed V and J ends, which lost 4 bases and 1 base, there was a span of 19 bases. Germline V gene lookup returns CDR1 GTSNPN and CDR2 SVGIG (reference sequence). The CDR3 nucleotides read TGTGCCTGGAACCGAGGAAAGACAACGGAGAACACTGAAGCTTTCTTT. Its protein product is CAWNRGKTTENTEAFF.

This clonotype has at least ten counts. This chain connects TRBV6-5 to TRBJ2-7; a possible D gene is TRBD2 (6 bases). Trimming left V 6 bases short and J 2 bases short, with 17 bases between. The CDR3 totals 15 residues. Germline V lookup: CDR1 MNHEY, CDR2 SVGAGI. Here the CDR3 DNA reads TGTGCCAGCAGCCCCGTAGGGACTCCCACCTACGAGCAGTACTTC. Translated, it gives CASSPVGTPTYEQYF.

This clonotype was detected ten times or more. In DNA form, the CDR3 reads TGCAGCGTTGAAACGACCACCTACGAGCAGTACTTC. It is translated as CSVETTTYEQYF. The rearrangement links TRBV29-1 to TRBJ2-7; D is unresolved. The V end lost 2 bases, the J end lost 2 bases, and 7 bases lay between the germline ends. The germline V gene encodes CDR1 SQVTM and CDR2 ANQGSEA. The CDR3 sequence is 12 residues long.